This TCR beta chain emerged from a study of molecular identifiers for immune sequencing clone quantification. Whole-study results and caveats: The study found clones above 20 RNA copies held over 97% of effector molecules and under 1% in naive cells. Should identical TCR molecules share a barcode, the sizes of highly expanded clones could be underestimated.

This clonotype was seen more than once but under ten times. The antigen remains unidentified. Preparation of the bulk TCR libraries relied on previously described methods and listed TCR primers. TCRdb reprocessed the PCR reads via MiXCR and lists one record per CDR3 protein. The table shows 550,000 to 750,000 distinct CDR3 sequences, with about 20% occurring only once. Trimming took 3 bases from V and 5 from J; bases not matched to a gene: 8. Per germline, CDR1 SGDLS and CDR2 YYNGEE. The length of the CDR3 is 15 residues. This sequence joins TRBV9 and TRBJ2-5, with TRBD1 matching over 9 bases. The sequence was collected from a human donor in good health. Some libraries in this study had Jurkat cell RNA spiked in. Specimen: naive CD8+ T cells from blood, with Jurkat cell RNA spiked in. Indicated subset: FACS-sorted CD8+CD4-CCR7+CD45RA+ naive T cells. The CDR3 DNA is TGTGCCAGCAGCGCGGGACAGGGAATAGGGGAGACCCAGTACTTC. This codes for CASSAGQGIGETQYF.